This T cell receptor (beta chain) was sequenced during a study of T cell changes during pregnancy in multiple sclerosis. The assay was immunoSEQ multiplex PCR, and TCRdb's table has in-frame clones only and misses some. The sample lists 90,000 to 100,000 clones, approximately 92% occurring once. V lost 1 base to trimming and J lost 4 bases, with 12 bases between them. Germline lookup yields CDR1 MNHEY and CDR2 SVGAGI. The CDR3 is made up of 15 amino acids. The source material was peripheral blood, sampled in the first trimester of pregnancy. The sequence derives from a female donor with multiple sclerosis, enrolled in a pregnancy study. V gene TRBV6-5 combines with J gene TRBJ2-3; no clear D gene. The DNA of the CDR3 is TGTGCCAGCAGTTACTACTCCCTTACCGCAGATACGCAGTATTTT. Its protein product is CASSYYSLTADTQYF.